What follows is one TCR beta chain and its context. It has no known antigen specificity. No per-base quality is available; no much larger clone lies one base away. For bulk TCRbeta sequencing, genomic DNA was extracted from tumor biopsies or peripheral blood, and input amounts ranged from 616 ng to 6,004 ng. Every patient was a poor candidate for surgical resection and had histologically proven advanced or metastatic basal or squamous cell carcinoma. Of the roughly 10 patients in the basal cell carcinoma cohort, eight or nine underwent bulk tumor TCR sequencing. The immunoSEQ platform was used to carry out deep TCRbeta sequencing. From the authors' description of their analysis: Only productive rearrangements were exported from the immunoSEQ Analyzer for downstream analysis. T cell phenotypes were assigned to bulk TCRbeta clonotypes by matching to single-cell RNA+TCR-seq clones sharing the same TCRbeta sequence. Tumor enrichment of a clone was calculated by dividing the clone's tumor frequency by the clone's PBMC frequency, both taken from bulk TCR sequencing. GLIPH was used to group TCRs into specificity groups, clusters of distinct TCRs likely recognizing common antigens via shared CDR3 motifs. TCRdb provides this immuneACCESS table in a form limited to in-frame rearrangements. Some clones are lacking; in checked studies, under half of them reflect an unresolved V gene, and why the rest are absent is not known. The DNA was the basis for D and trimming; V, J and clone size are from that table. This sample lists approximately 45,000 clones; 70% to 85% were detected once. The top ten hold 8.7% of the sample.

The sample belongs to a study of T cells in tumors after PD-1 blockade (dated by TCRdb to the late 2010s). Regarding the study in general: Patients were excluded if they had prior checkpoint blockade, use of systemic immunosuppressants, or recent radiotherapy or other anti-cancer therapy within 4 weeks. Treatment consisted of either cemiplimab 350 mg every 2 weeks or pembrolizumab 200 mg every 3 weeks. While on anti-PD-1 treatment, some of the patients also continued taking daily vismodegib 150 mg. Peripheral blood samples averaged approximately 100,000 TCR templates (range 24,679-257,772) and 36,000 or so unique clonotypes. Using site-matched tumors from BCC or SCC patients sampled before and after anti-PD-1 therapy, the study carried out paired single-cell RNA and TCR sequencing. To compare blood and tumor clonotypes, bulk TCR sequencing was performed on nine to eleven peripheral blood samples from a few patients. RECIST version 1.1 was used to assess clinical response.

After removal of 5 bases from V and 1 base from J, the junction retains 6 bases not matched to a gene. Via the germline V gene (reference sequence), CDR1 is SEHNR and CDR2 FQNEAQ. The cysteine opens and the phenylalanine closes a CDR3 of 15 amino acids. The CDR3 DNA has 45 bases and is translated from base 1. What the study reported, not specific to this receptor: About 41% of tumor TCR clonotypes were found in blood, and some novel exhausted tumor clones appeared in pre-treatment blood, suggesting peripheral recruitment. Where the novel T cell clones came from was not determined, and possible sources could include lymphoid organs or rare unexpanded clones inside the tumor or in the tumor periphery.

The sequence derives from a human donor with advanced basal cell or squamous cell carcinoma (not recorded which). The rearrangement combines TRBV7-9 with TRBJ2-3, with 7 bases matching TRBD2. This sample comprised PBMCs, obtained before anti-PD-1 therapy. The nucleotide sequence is TGTGCCAGCAGCCCCACCCGGGGGGGCACAGATACGCAGTATTTT. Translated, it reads CASSPTRGGTDTQYF.